Sequencing of this TCR beta chain was carried out in a study of Graves' ophthalmopathy and Graves' hyperthyroidism. General study results and limits: At around 70% sensitivity and approximately 72% specificity, the model predicted progression of the ophthalmopathy.

On this clonotype: The antigen remains unidentified.

Every ophthalmopathy donor presented moderate-to-severe activity, CAS ≥3, NOSPECS ≥4 and duration under 3 months. Patients were diagnosed from clinical symptoms, serum thyroxine, TRAb, thyroid ultrasound and orbital computed tomography. A roughly 10 ml volume of fresh peripheral blood provided the PBMCs. The germline gives CDR1 LGHNA, CDR2 YSLEER. V lost 3 bases, J lost 2 bases, and 9 bases stayed unmatched. The CDR3 runs to 16 residues. Scientists amplified the TCR beta CDR3 regions from RNA transcripts. Second-round multiplex PCR came after a first-round RT-PCR that employed HTBI primers. One entry per CDR3 protein, called by TCRdb with MiXCR from the multiplex PCR reads. The sample has roughly 700,000 distinct CDR3 sequences; 40% are singletons.

The J gene is TRBJ2-7, the V gene TRBV4-3; 8 nucleotides agree with TRBD1. The source material was peripheral blood. This receptor was obtained from an adult man with Graves' ophthalmopathy. This CDR3 reads CASSQRYDRGAYEQYF. The CDR3, as DNA: TGCGCCAGCAGCCAGAGATATGACAGGGGAGCCTACGAGCAGTACTTC.